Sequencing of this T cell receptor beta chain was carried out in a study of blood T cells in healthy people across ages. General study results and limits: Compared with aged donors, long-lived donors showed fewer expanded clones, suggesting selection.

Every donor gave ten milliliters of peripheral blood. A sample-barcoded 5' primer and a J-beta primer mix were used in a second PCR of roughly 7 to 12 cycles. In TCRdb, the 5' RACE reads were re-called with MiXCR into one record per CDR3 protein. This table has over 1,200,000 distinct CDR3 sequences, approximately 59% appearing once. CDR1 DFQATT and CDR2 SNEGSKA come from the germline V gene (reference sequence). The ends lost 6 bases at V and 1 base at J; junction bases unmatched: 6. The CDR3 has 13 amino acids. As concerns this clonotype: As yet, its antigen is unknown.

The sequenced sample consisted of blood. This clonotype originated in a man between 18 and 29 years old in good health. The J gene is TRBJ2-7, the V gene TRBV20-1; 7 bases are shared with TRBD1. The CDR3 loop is CSASWDRSYEQYF. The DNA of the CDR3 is TGCAGTGCCTCATGGGACAGATCCTACGAGCAGTACTTC.